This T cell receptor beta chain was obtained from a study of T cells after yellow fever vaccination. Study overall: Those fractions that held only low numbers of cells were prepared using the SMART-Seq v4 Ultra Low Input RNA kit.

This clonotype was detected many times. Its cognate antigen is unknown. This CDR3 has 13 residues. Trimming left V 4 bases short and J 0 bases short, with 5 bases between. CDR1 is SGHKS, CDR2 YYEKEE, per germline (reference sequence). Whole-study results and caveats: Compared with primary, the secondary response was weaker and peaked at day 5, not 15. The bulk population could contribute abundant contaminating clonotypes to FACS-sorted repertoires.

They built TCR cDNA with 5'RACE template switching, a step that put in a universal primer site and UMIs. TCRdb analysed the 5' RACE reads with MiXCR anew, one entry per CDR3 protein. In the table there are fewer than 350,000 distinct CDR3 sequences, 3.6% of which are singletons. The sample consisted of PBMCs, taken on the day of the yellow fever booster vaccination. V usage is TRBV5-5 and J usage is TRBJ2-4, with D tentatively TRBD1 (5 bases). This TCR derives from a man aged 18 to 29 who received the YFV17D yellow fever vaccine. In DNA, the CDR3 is TGTGCCAGCAGCCAGGGAGCCAAAAACATTCAGTACTTC. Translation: CASSQGAKNIQYF. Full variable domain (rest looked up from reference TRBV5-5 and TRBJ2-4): DAGVTQSPTHLIKTRGQQVTLRCSPISGHKSVSWYQQVLGQGPQFIFQYYEKEERGRGNFPDRFSARQFPNYSSELNVNALLLGDSALYLCASSQGAKNIQYFGAGTRLSVL.